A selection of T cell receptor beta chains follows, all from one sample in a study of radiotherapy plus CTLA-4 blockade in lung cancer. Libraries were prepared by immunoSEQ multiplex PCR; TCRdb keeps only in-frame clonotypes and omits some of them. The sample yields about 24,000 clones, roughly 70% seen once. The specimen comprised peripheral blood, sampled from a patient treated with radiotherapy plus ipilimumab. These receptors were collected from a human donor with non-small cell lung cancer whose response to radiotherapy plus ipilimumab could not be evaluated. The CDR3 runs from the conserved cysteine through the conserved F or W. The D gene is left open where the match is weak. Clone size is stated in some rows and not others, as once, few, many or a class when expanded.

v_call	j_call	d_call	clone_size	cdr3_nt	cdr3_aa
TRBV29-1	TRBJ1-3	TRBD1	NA	TGCAGCGCCGGACAGGGGATGAACTCTGGAAACACCATATATTTT	CSAGQGMNSGNTIYF
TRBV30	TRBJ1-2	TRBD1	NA	TGTGCCTGGAGTTTTGGACAGGGGACAGATGGCTACACCTTC	CAWSFGQGTDGYTF
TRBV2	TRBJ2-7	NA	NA	TGTGCCAGCAGTGATCCCCAGGGGGGTACCTACGAGCAGTACTTC	CASSDPQGGTYEQYF
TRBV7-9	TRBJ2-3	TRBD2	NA	TGTGCCAGCAGCGACTGGACTAGCGGGACCACAGATACGCAGTATTTT	CASSDWTSGTTDTQYF
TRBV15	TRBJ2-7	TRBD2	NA	TGTGCCACCAGCCCCCAGCGGGAGTACATCTACGAGCAGTACTTC	CATSPQREYIYEQYF
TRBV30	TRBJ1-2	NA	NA	TGTGCCTGGAGTGGGGCCAGGGGAAACTATGGCTACACCTTC	CAWSGARGNYGYTF
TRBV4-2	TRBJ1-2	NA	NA	TGTGCCAGCAGCCAAGCCACCCCAGGAGGAGGAAATAACTATGGCTACACCTTC	CASSQATPGGGNNYGYTF
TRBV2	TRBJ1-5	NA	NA	TGTGCCAGCAGTGCCTCCGGGAGGGTGAGCAATCAGCCCCAGCATTTT	CASSASGRVSNQPQHF
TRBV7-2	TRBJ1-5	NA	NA	TGTGCCAGCAGCTTATACAGTCATAGCAATCAGCCCCAGCATTTT	CASSLYSHSNQPQHF
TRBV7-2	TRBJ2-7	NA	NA	TGTGCCAGCAGCCCTCACCGAGATTACGAGCAGTACTTC	CASSPHRDYEQYF
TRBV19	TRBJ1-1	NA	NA	TGTGCCAGTAAAACAGGGTCGGCGAACACTGAAGCTTTCTTT	CASKTGSANTEAFF
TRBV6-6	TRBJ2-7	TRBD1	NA	TGTGCCAGCAGTTACAAGACAGGGGGATACGAGCAGTACTTC	CASSYKTGGYEQYF
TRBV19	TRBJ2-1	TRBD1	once	TGTGCCAGTAGTAATCGGGACAGGGGATGGGAGAGGTTCTTC	CASSNRDRGWERFF
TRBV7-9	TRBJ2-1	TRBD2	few	TGTGCCAGCAGTATTAGCGGGAGGGCCTACAATGAGCAGTTCTTC	CASSISGRAYNEQFF
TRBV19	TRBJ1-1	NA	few	TGTGCCAGTAGTCTGGTCCTGACTTTAACTGAAGCTTTCTTT	CASSLVLTLTEAFF
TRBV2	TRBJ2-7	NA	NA	TGTGCCAGCAGCAGGGTAGACGACGAGCAGTACTTC	CASSRVDDEQYF
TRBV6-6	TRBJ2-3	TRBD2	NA	TGTGCCAGCAGTTACGGTGGGGGGGGCACAGATACGCAGTATTTT	CASSYGGGGTDTQYF
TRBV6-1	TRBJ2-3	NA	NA	TGTGCCAGCAGTGAACACACATCTCGCACAGATACGCAGTATTTT	CASSEHTSRTDTQYF
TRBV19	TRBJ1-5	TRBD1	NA	TGTGCCAGTAGTATTCCACCAGGACAGGGCTCCAATCAGCCCCAGCATTTT	CASSIPPGQGSNQPQHF
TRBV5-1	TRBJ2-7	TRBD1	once	TGCGCCAGCAGCCGGGACAGATCCTACGAGCAGTACTTC	CASSRDRSYEQYF
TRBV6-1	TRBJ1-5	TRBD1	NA	TGTGCCAGCAGGTTGACAGGGGTCCAGCCCCAGCATTTT	CASRLTGVQPQHF
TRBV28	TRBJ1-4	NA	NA	TGTGCCAGCAGTCCCTACGGTGGGGAGGGAAATGAAAAACTGTTTTTT	CASSPYGGEGNEKLFF
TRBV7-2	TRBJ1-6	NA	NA	TGTGCCAGCAGCCCATCACAGGGTACCCTCCACTTT	CASSPSQGTLHF
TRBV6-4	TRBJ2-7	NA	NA	TGTGCCAGCATGAGTGCCAATGCGGGAACTATCTCCTACGAGCAGTACTTC	CASMSANAGTISYEQYF
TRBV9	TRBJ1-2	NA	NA	TGTGCCAGCAGCGGAAGGGGGGGTCCTGGCTACACCTTC	CASSGRGGPGYTF
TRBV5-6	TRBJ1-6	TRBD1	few	TGTGCCAGCAGCCTCCGACAGGGGAGGTTTAATTCACCCCTCCACTTT	CASSLRQGRFNSPLHF
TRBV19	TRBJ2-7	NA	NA	TGTGCCAGTAGTATAAGCGCGAGCTCCTACGAGCAGTACTTC	CASSISASSYEQYF
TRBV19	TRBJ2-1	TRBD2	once	TGTGCCAGTAGCCCCTCCCTAGCGGGAGGATTCAATGAGCAGTTCTTC	CASSPSLAGGFNEQFF
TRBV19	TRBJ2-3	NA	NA	TGTGCCAGTAGTATAGATGTGCGGAGCACAGATACGCAGTATTTT	CASSIDVRSTDTQYF
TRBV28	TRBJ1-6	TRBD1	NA	TGTGCCAGCAGGACAGAGGGACAGGGAAATTCACCCCTCCACTTT	CASRTEGQGNSPLHF
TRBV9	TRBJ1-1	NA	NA	TGTGCCAGCAGCGTAGTGGGGGGAAACACTGAAGCTTTCTTT	CASSVVGGNTEAFF
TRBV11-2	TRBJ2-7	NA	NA	TGTGCCAGCAGCTTAGAGCCCGATTCCCCCCCCAGCTTC	CASSLEPDSPPSF